A selection of T cell receptor beta chains follows, all from one sample in a study of blood T cell repertoires in COVID-19. Only in-frame clones appear in the TCRdb table, and some are missing; sequencing was by immunoSEQ multiplex PCR. The profile shows 150,000 to 160,000 clones, under 85% of them singletons. The sequenced sample was peripheral blood. The receptors stem from a man aged 55 to 70 with COVID-19, enrolled during active disease. CDR3s include the opening cysteine and the closing phenylalanine or tryptophan.

CDR3: CATTGQSKTEAFF
length: 13
V: TRBV6-6
J: TRBJ1-1

CDR3: CASSPSQTQGTGNTIYF
length: 17
V: TRBV18
J: TRBJ1-3

CDR3: CASRSQGAQGANVLTF
length: 16
V: TRBV5-1
J: TRBJ2-6

CDR3: CASSSSGRTSYNEQFF
length: 16
V: TRBV6-2/TRBV6-3
J: TRBJ2-1

CDR3: CASSLGQGGNYGYTF
length: 15
V: TRBV11-2
J: TRBJ1-2

CDR3: CASSSRLNTEAFF
length: 13
V: TRBV11-2
J: TRBJ1-1

CDR3: CATSRPPGHGTEAFF
length: 15
V: TRBV15
J: TRBJ1-1

CDR3: CASSRSVRETQYF
length: 13
V: TRBV7-9
J: TRBJ2-5

CDR3: CASSGSRTGGVDTQYF
length: 16
V: TRBV9
J: TRBJ2-3

CDR3: CAIRDIYGYTF
length: 11
V: TRBV10-3
J: TRBJ1-2

CDR3: CASSYSTGNGYTF
length: 13
V: TRBV6-5
J: TRBJ1-2

CDR3: CASSAQGYNSPLHF
length: 14
V: TRBV9
J: TRBJ1-6

CDR3: CASSTRQGAVDQPQHF
length: 16
V: TRBV28
J: TRBJ1-5

CDR3: CASSSQPMNTEAFF
length: 14
V: TRBV7-2
J: TRBJ1-1

CDR3: CASSQDHLSVRVREETQYF
length: 19
V: TRBV4-1
J: TRBJ2-5

CDR3: CASSSRHRGSEAFF
length: 14
V: TRBV6-5
J: TRBJ1-1

CDR3: CATSDSGQGQNIQYF
length: 15
V: TRBV24-1
J: TRBJ2-4

CDR3: CASSQAGRTNYGYTF
length: 15
V: TRBV4-1
J: TRBJ1-2

CDR3: CASRTVYEQYF
length: 11
V: TRBV6-5
J: TRBJ2-7

CDR3: CSVEEKGKVGGGTEAFF
length: 17
V: TRBV29-1
J: TRBJ1-1

CDR3: CASSLVGILNTEAFF
length: 15
V: TRBV7-2
J: TRBJ1-1

CDR3: CASSRGGPDGYTF
length: 13
V: TRBV3-1/TRBV3-2
J: TRBJ1-2

CDR3: CASSVNSGRDTQYF
length: 14
V: TRBV2
J: TRBJ2-3

CDR3: CASSPGGRSTDTQYF
length: 15
V: TRBV18
J: TRBJ2-3

CDR3: CASSQTYNSPLHF
length: 13
V: TRBV7-9
J: TRBJ1-6

CDR3: CALIGVGSTNTEAFF
length: 15
V: TRBV30
J: TRBJ1-1

CDR3: CASSSNRGSGYTF
length: 13
V: TRBV28
J: TRBJ1-2

CDR3: CASSKQGGDKNIQYF
length: 15
V: TRBV19
J: TRBJ2-4

CDR3: CASSRAGQGAGGELFF
length: 16
V: TRBV14
J: TRBJ2-2